The T cell receptor (beta chain) described here comes from a study of blood T cell repertoires in COVID-19. Study overall: Specimens from acute and convalescent COVID-19 originated in the United States, Italy and Spain. PBMCs, B-cell-depleted T cells, or T cells were the source of the cDNA or gDNA that made up the material.

CDR3 size: 11 residues. Per the germline V gene, CDR1 is KGHDR and CDR2 is SFDVKD. Trimming took off 5 bases at V and 7 bases at J, with 7 bases between the two ends. In the study's own analysis: Researchers report that nucleated cell counts were estimated from reference gene primer amplification. Libraries were prepared by immunoSEQ multiplex PCR; TCRdb keeps only in-frame clonotypes and omits some of them. The V and J calls and clone size come from that table; D and trimming were worked out from the DNA. The sample includes about 170,000 clones, 88% of them seen just once. Sequenced material: peripheral blood. This chain connects TRBV24-1 to TRBJ1-1, with TRBD1 as a possible D gene (5 bases). This receptor was obtained from a man in his sixties with acute or convalescent COVID-19. In DNA, the CDR3 is TGTGCCACCAGTGCCGGGGGTGAAGCTTTCTTT. Residues: CATSAGGEAFF.